Reported below is one T cell receptor (beta chain). From germline, CDR1 is SNHLY and CDR2 FYNNEI. The V and J ends lost 4 bases and 9 bases, in that order; junction bases with no gene match: 6. This CDR3 contains 13 residues. This specimen belongs to a study of blood T cell repertoires in COVID-19. About the research overall: Donors in the United States, Italy and Spain gave samples during acute or convalescent COVID-19. In each case, the material was cDNA or gDNA derived from T cells, B-cell-depleted T cells, or PBMCs.

Study processing details: How many nucleated cells were present was estimated from reference gene primer amplification. The table came from immunoSEQ multiplex PCR; TCRdb's copy has only in-frame clones and leaves some out. V, J and clone size are taken as reported in that table, and D and trimming were inferred from the DNA itself. The sample has some 220,000 clones, approximately 80% seen once. The chain uses TRBV2 and TRBJ1-1, with 9 bases that match TRBD1. Sequenced input: peripheral blood. This clonotype originated in a human donor in a cohort sampled during active COVID-19. The CDR3: CASSVLGQGKAFF. DNA for the CDR3: TGTGCCAGCAGTGTCCTAGGACAGGGGAAAGCTTTCTTT.